The clone carrying this T cell receptor (beta chain) has just a few counts. Its specificity is not known. This entry is derived from a study of CD8 T cells in ankylosing spondylitis. Germline CDR1 and CDR2: SGHDN and FVKESK. V was clipped by 4 bases and J by 6 bases; unmatched bases: 2. The length of the CDR3 is 15 residues. TCRdb ran MiXCR on the 5' RACE reads and lists one entry per CDR3 protein. Of roughly 25,000 distinct CDR3 sequences listed, about 17% are singletons. Findings of the study overall: As reported, disease-linked clones showed significant enrichment in matched ankylosing spondylitis synovial fluid. Typical of ankylosing spondylitis blood, it appeared, was a TCR beta motif of eight highly homologous variants.

Material: blood. The origin of this receptor is a male donor with ankylosing spondylitis or in good health (not recorded which). The chain joins TRBV14 to TRBJ2-2, with TRBD2 matching over 13 bases. CDR3 protein: CASSRLAGGAGELFF. For the CDR3, the DNA is TGTGCCAGCAGCCGACTAGCGGGAGGAGCCGGGGAGCTGTTTTTT.